This T cell receptor (beta chain) emerged from a study of blood T cell repertoires in COVID-19. The CDR3 is made up of 12 amino acids. The ends were cut back, 3 bases at V and 9 bases at J, with 9 bases in the middle. Germline loops: CDR1 LNHDA, CDR2 SQIVND (reference sequence). Cohort placement rested on clinical history that participants reported themselves. Profiled with immunoSEQ multiplex PCR; TCRdb holds only in-frame clones, not every one. The repertoire holds 95,000 to 150,000 clones, with 65% to 85% as singletons. The genes are TRBV19 and TRBJ1-5, with D uncertain. Sequenced: PBMCs or T cells enriched from blood (not recorded which). This TCR was sampled from a woman aged 25 to 39 who had recovered from COVID-19. CDR3: CASSILPRPQHF. Here the CDR3 DNA reads TGTGCCAGTAGTATCCTCCCGCGGCCCCAGCATTTT.